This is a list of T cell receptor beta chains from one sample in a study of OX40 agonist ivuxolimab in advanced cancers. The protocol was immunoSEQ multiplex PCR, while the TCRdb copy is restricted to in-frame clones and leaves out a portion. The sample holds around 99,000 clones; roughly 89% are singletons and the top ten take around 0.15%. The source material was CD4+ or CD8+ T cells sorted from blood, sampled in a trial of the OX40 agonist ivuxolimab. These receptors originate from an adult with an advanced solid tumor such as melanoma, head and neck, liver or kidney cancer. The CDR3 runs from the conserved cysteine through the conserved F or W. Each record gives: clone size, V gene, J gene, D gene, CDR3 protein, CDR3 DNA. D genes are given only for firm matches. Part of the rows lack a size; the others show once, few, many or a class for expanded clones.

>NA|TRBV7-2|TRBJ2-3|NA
CASSLSSGSVHTQYF
TGTGCCAGCAGCTTATCCTCGGGTTCGGTTCATACGCAGTATTTT
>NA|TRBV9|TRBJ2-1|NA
CASSRTLAISYNEQFF
TGTGCCAGCAGCAGAACTTTAGCTATCTCCTACAATGAGCAGTTCTTC
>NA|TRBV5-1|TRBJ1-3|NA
CASSLVGASGNTIYF
TGCGCCAGCAGCTTAGTAGGGGCCTCTGGAAACACCATATATTTT
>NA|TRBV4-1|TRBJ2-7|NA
CASSQDTGNYEQYF
TGCGCCAGCAGCCAAGATACCGGCAACTACGAGCAGTACTTC
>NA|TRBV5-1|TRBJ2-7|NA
CASSLAGLSYEQYF
TGCGCCAGCAGCTTGGCTGGGCTTTCCTACGAGCAGTACTTC
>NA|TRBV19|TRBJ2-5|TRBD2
CASSRLAGAYETQYF
TGTGCCAGTAGTAGGCTAGCGGGAGCGTATGAGACCCAGTACTTC
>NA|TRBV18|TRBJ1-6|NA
CASSPAGSNSPLHF
TGTGCCAGCTCACCGGCAGGTTCTAATTCACCCCTCCACTTT
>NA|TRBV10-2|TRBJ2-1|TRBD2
CASSLKGAASGSQYNEQFF
TGCGCCAGCAGTCTTAAGGGGGCGGCTAGCGGGAGCCAGTACAATGAGCAGTTCTTC
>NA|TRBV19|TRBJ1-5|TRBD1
CASSFTGDNQPQHF
TGTGCCAGTAGTTTCACAGGGGACAATCAGCCCCAGCATTTT
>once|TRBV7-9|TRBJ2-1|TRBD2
CASSRGLDFNEQFF
TGTGCCAGCAGCCGTGGACTAGATTTCAATGAGCAGTTCTTC
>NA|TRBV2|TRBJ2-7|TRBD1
CASSFWGGTEGYEQYF
TGTGCCAGCAGTTTTTGGGGTGGGACAGAGGGCTACGAGCAGTACTTC
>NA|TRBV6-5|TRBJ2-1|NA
CASSSSPGWTNEQFF
TGTGCCAGCAGTTCCAGCCCAGGGTGGACTAATGAGCAGTTCTTC
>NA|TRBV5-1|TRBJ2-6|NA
CASSLDRVPSGANVLTF
TGCGCCAGCAGCTTGGACAGAGTGCCCTCTGGGGCCAACGTCCTGACTTTC
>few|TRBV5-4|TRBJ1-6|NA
CASSRQGLNNSPLHF
TGTGCCAGCAGCCGCCAGGGATTAAATAATTCACCCCTCCACTTT
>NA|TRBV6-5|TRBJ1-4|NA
CASSRGVPLEKLFF
TGTGCCAGCAGTAGGGGGGTCCCGTTGGAAAAACTGTTTTTT
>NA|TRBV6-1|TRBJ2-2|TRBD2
CASSARRSAGLNTGELFF
TGTGCCAGCAGTGCGCGGCGCTCAGCGGGATTGAACACCGGGGAGCTGTTTTTT
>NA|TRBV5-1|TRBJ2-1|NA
CASSLSSSRSYRYNEQFF
TGCGCCAGCAGCTTGAGCTCTTCCCGGTCTTATCGCTACAATGAGCAGTTCTTC
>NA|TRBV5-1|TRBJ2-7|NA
CASSLWNSKTYEQYF
TGCGCCAGCAGCTTGTGGAATTCCAAAACCTACGAGCAGTACTTC
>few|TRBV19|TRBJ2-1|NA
CASSMGGQLELNEQFF
TGTGCCAGTAGTATGGGGGGGCAGCTCGAGTTAAATGAGCAGTTCTTC
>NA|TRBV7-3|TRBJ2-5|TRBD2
CASSATGTNKETQYF
TGTGCCAGCAGCGCCACCGGGACTAACAAAGAGACCCAGTACTTC
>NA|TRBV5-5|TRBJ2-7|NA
CASSLRAFAGYEQYF
TGTGCCAGCAGCTTGAGGGCGTTCGCGGGGTACGAGCAGTACTTC
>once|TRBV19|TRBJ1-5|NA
CASSPPVRTTTRNQPQHF
TGTGCCAGTAGTCCCCCTGTTCGGACAACCACCCGAAATCAGCCCCAGCATTTT